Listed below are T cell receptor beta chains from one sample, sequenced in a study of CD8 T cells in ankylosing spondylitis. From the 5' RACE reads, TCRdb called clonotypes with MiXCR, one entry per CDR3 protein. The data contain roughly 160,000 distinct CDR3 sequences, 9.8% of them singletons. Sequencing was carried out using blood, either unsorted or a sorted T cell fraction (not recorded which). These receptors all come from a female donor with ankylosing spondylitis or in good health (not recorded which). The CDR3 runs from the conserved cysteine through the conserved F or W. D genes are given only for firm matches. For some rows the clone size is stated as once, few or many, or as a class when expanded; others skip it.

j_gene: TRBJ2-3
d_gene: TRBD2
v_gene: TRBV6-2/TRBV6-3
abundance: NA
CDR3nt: TGTGCCAGCAGTTACCGTCCGTACGGGGACTACCTCACAGATACGCAGTATTTT
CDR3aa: CASSYRPYGDYLTDTQYF

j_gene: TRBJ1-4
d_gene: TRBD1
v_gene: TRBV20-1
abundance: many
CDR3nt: TGCAGTGCCCCCGGGGACAGGGTTGAAAAACTGTTTTTT
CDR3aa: CSAPGDRVEKLFF

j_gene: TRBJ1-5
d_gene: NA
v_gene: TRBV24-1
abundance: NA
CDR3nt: TGTGCCACCAGTGATCCGGACCAACGGGGGACGGTACTTATTCAGCCCCAGCATTTT
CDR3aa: CATSDPDQRGTVLIQPQHF

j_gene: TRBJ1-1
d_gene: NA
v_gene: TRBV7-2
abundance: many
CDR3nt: TGTGCCAGCAGCTTGGGACATAGAACTGAAGCTTTCTTT
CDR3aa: CASSLGHRTEAFF

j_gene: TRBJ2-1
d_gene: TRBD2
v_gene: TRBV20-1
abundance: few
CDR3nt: TGCAGTGCTAGAGATTTGGAGGCTAGCGGATTTTACAATGAGCAGTTCTTC
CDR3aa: CSARDLEASGFYNEQFF

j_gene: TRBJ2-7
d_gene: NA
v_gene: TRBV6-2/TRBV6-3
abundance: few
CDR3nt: TGTGCCAGCAGTTACGTCGCGGGTGGGAAGAACGAGCAGTACTTC
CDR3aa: CASSYVAGGKNEQYF

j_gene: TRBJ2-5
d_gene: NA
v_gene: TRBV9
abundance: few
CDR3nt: TGTGCCAGCAGCGTAGGGGGGGCGGCCCAAGAGACCCAGTACTTC
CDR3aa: CASSVGGAAQETQYF

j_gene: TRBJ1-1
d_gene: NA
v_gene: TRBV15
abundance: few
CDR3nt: TGTGCCACCAGCAGAGACACCTATGAAGCTTTCTTT
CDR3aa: CATSRDTYEAFF

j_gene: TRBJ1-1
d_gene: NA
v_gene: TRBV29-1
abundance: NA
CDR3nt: TGCAGCGTGACGGTGGTTGAAGCTTTCTTT
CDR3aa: CSVTVVEAFF

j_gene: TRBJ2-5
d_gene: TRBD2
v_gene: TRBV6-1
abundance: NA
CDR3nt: TGTGCCAGCTCCCGGACTAGACTGCCCAACCCCGAAGAGACCCAGTACTTC
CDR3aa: CASSRTRLPNPEETQYF

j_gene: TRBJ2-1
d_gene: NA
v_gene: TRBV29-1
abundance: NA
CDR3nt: TGCAGCGTTGAGCCAGGTGGGAATGAGCAGTTCTTC
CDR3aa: CSVEPGGNEQFF

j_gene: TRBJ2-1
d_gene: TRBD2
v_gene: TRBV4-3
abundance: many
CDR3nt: TGCGCCAGCAGCCAAGAGGCTTGGCGGACTAGCGGGAGCAATGAGCAGTTCTTC
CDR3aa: CASSQEAWRTSGSNEQFF

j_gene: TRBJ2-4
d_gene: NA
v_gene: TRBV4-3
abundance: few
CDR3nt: TGCGCCAGCAGCCAAGAACCGGACCGGCGGGACATTCAGTACTTC
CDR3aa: CASSQEPDRRDIQYF

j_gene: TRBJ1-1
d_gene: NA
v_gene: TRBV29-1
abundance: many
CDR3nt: TGCACCGCCGGGTCAGGGCGAGCTTTCTTT
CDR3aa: CTAGSGRAFF

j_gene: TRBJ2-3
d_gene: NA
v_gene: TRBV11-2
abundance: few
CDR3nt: TGTGCCAGCAGCTTAATAGGGTGGGACACAGATACGCAGTATTTT
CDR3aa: CASSLIGWDTDTQYF

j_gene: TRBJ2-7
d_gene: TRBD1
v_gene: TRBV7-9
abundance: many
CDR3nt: TGTGCCAGCAGCTTATACAGGGGCAACGAGCAGTACTTC
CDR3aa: CASSLYRGNEQYF

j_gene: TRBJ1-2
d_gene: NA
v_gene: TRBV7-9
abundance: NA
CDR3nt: TGTGCCAGCAGCTCCGTCCGGGACTCAGGGTACAACTATGGCTACACCTTC
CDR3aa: CASSSVRDSGYNYGYTF

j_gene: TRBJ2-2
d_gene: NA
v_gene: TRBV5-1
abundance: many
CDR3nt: TGCGCCAGCAGCTTGGCTGGTAACGGGGAGCTGTTTTTT
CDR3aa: CASSLAGNGELFF

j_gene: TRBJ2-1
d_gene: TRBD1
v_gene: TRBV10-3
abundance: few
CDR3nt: TGTGCCATCAGTTACACACAGGGGGCGCGACGCAATGAGCAGTTCTTC
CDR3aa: CAISYTQGARRNEQFF

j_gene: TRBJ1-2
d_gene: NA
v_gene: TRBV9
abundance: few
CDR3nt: TGTGCCAGCAGCGCGGACAGCGGTGGCTACACCTTC
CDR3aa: CASSADSGGYTF

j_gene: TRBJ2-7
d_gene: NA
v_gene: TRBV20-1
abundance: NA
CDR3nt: TGCAGTGCTAGCAGCTTTACTAGCACCCCCTACGAGCAGTACTTC
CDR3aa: CSASSFTSTPYEQYF

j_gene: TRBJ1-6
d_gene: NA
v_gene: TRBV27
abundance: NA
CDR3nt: TGTGCCAGCAGTGCGGCAGCTGGGGGTAATTCACCCCTCCACTTT
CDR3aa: CASSAAAGGNSPLHF

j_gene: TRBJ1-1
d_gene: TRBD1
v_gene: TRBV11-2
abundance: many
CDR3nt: TGTGCCAGCAGTCAGGGGGGCCCTGAAGCTTTCTTT
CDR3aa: CASSQGGPEAFF

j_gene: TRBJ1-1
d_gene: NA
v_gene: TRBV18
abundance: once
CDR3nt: TGTGCCAGCTTAAGGGGGAGGACCACTGAAGCTTTCTTT
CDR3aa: CASLRGRTTEAFF

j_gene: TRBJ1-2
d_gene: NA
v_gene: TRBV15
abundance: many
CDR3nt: TGTGCCACCAGCGGTACAGCAAATTACTATGGCTACACCTTC
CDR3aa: CATSGTANYYGYTF

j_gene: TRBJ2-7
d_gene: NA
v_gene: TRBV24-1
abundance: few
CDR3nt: TGTGCCACTGGGGACATCGGGAGCAGGGAGCAGTACTTC
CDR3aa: CATGDIGSREQYF

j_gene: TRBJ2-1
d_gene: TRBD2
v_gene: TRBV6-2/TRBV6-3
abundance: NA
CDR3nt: TGTGCCAGCAGTCTACTAGCGAAGGATGAGCAGTTCTTC
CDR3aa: CASSLLAKDEQFF

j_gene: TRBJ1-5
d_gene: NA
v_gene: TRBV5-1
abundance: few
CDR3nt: TGCGCCAGCAGCTTGGAGGGGATGGGGAATCAGCCCCAGCATTTT
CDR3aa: CASSLEGMGNQPQHF

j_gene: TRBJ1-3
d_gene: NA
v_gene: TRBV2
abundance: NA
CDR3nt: TGTGCCAGCGGGGTGGGACTCCTCTCTGGAAACACCATATATTTT
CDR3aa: CASGVGLLSGNTIYF

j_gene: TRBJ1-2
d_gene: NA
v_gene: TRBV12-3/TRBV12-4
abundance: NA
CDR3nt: TGTGCCAGCAGTTTAAGGCAGGGGATCGATGGCTACACCTTC
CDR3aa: CASSLRQGIDGYTF

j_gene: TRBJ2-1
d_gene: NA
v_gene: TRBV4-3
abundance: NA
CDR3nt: TGCGCCAGCAGCCAAGGGGGTTACAATTCCTACAATGAGCAGTTCTTC
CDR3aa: CASSQGGYNSYNEQFF

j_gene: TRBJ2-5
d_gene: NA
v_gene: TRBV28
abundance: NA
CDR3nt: TGTGCCAGCAGTTCCGGGAACCTCCGAGAGACCCAGCACTTC
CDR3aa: CASSSGNLRETQHF

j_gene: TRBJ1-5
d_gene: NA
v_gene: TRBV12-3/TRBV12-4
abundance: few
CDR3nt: TGTGCCAGCAGTAGCCAGGAGGATCAGCCCCAGCATTTT
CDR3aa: CASSSQEDQPQHF

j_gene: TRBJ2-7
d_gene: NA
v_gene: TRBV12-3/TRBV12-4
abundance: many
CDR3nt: TGTGCCAGCAGTTTCGTAGGGCAGTACTTC
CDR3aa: CASSFVGQYF

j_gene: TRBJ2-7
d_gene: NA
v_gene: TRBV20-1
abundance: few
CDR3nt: TGCAGTGCTAGAGCTGAGGGGCACCACGAGCAGTACTTC
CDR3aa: CSARAEGHHEQYF

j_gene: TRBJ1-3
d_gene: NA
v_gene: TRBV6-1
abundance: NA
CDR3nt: TGTGCCAGCAGTGCTGGGGGGACGGGACCTGGAAACACCATATATTTT
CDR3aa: CASSAGGTGPGNTIYF

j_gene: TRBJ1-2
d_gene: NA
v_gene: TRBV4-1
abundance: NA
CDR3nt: TGCGCCAGCAGCCAAGATCCTGCGGGCCTCGCGGGCTATGGCTACACCTTC
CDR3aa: CASSQDPAGLAGYGYTF